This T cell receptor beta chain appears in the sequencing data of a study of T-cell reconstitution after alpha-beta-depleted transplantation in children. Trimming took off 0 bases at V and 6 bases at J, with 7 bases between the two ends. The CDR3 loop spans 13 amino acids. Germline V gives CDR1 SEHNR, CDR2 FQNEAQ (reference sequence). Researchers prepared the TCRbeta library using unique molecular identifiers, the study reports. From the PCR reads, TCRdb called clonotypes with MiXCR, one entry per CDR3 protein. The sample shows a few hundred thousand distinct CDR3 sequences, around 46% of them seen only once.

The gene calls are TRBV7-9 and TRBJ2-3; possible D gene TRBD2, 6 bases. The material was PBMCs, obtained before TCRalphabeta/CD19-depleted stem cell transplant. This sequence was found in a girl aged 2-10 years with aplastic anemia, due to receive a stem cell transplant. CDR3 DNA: TGTGCCAGCAGCTTAGCGGGACTGGATACGCAGTATTTT. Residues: CASSLAGLDTQYF.